This T cell receptor beta chain is drawn from a study of long-term antiretroviral therapy in people with HIV. Study-level points and caveats: Dominant in the repertoire at all time points were clones expanded before ART. Specimens of blood were obtained during about 2004 to 2018, possibly under older ART regimens.

Researchers report immunoSEQ v3.0 was run at survey level. Sequencing of each sample targeted about 35,000-50,000 T-cell genomes. Measured with immunoSEQ multiplex PCR; TCRdb has only the in-frame clones, and not every one. This table holds some 17,000 clones, 76% found once. Germline values: CDR1 SNHLY, CDR2 FYNNEI. The V and J ends lost 3 bases and 1 base, in that order; junction bases with no gene match: 4. The CDR3 is 16 residues long. Points on this clone: The target antigen is unknown.

Each donor provided at least one pre-ART PBMC sample and at least two post-ART PBMC samples. The receptor's source is a woman aged 45-65 years with HIV. The source material was unsorted PBMCs, sampled roughly 2.5 years before starting antiretroviral therapy. This chain links TRBV2 with TRBJ2-5, with TRBD2 matching over 11 bases. The DNA of the CDR3 is TGTGCCAGCAGTGAGGCAGGACTAGCGGGCCAAGAGACCCAGTACTTC. It is translated as CASSEAGLAGQETQYF.